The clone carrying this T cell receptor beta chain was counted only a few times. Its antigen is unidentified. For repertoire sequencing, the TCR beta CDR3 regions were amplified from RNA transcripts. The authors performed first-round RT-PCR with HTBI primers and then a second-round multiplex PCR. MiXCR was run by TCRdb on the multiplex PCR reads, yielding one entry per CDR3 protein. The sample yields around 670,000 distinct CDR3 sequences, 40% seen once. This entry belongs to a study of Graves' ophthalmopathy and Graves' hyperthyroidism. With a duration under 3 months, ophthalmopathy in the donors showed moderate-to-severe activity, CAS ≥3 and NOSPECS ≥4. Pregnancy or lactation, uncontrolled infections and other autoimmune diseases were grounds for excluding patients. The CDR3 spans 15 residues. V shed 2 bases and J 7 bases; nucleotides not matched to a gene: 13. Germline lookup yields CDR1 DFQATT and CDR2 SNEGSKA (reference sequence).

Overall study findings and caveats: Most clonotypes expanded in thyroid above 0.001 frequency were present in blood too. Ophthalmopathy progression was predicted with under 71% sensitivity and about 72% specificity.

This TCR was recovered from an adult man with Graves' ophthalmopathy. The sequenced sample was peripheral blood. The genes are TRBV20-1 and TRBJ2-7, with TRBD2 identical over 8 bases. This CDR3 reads CSARSAREVGGEQYF. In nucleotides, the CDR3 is TGCAGTGCTAGATCAGCGCGGGAGGTAGGAGGGGAGCAGTACTTC.